Shown below are 8 T cell receptor beta chains from a single sample sequenced in a study of blood T cell repertoires in COVID-19. Profiling relied on immunoSEQ multiplex PCR, and the TCRdb table lists in-frame clones only, not all of them. The table includes 150,000 to 200,000 clones, about 85% detected once. Material for sequencing was peripheral blood. Receptors originate from a man aged 55 to 70 with acute or convalescent COVID-19.

In nucleotides, the CDR3 is TGCAGCGTTGCCGTGGGAGCGGCCTACGAGCAGTACTTC. Translation gives CSVAVGAAYEQYF. V and J are TRBV29-1 and TRBJ2-7, with a weak D call TRBD2 (5 bases). Germline V CDR1 and CDR2: SQVTM, ANQGSEA. The CDR3 extends over 13 amino acids. V was pared by 4 bases and J by 2 bases, with 12 bases between.

This chain uses TRBV6-2 or TRBV6-3 with TRBJ1-4; the match to TRBD1 covers 7 bases. This CDR3 region has 14 residues. The ends lost 5 bases at V and 14 bases at J; junction bases unmatched: 14. Germline CDR1 and CDR2: MNHEY and SVGEGT. CDR3 sequence: CASSLPTGPRGLFF. As DNA, the CDR3 is TGTGCCAGCAGTCTCCCGACAGGGCCCAGGGGGCTGTTTTTT.

V gene TRBV27 combines with J gene TRBJ2-1; D gene uncertain. Germline CDR1 reads MNHEY; CDR2 reads SMNVEV (reference sequence). Trimming took 5 bases from V and 8 from J, leaving 16 bases between them. This CDR3 is built from 14 residues. The CDR3: CASSPPPRIYEQFF. As DNA, the CDR3 is TGTGCCAGCAGTCCGCCCCCTAGGATCTATGAGCAGTTCTTC.

This clone was picked up one time. The chain is built from TRBV18 and TRBJ1-1; 7 bases align to TRBD1. CDR3 length: 14 amino acids. Germline CDR1 is KGHSH and CDR2 is LQKENI. V dropped 0 bases and J dropped 7; count of bases not matched to a gene: 5. The CDR3, as DNA: TGTGCCAGCTCACCACCAGGGGGCGCGGATGAAGCTTTCTTT. It specifies CASSPPGGADEAFF.

This clone was recorded only once. The chain combines TRBV5-4 with TRBJ1-1; D gene ambiguous. The CDR3 spans 16 residues. Looked up from germline, CDR1 is SGHNT and CDR2 is YYREEE (reference sequence). The V end was cut by 1 base, the J end by 0 bases, with 13 bases between. The DNA for the CDR3 is TGTGCCAGCAGCTTGTCGGCAGGTATCATGAACACTGAAGCTTTCTTT. It is translated as CASSLSAGIMNTEAFF. Variable domain in full (rest from reference TRBV5-4 and TRBJ1-1): ETGVTQSPTHLIKTRGQQVTLRCSSQSGHNTVSWYQQALGQGPQFIFQYYREEENGRGNFPPRFSGLQFPNYSSELNVNALELDDSALYLCASSLSAGIMNTEAFFGQGTRLTVV.

This chain joins TRBV7-2 and TRBJ1-5; TRBD1 might be the D (5 bases). V shed 5 bases and J shed 2 bases, with 19 bases lying between them. CDR1 is SGHTA and CDR2 is FQGNSA in the germline V gene. This CDR3 is 17 amino acids long. CDR3 region: CASSLETRTLGNQPQHF. CDR3 in DNA: TGTGCCAGCAGCCTAGAGACCCGGACACTTGGCAATCAGCCCCAGCATTTT.

V is TRBV6-2 or TRBV6-3 and J is TRBJ2-7; possibly TRBD1 for D (6 bases). Germline V gene sequence: CDR1 MNHEY, CDR2 SVGEGT. V lost 6 bases, J lost 3 bases, and 18 bases lay in between. The CDR3 extends over 15 amino acids. CDR3 in amino acids: CASSPRYRAIYEQYF. CDR3 nucleotides: TGTGCCAGCAGCCCCCGGTACAGGGCAATCTACGAGCAGTACTTC.

This chain joins TRBV5-1 and TRBJ1-1; D may be TRBD1 (6 bases). Looked up from germline, CDR1 is SGHRS and CDR2 is YFSETQ. V lost 0 bases, J lost 5 bases, and 14 bases lay in between. CDR3 length: 15 amino acids. The chain's CDR3 is CASSLGGTKGTEAFF. The CDR3, as DNA: TGCGCCAGCAGCTTGGGAGGGACAAAGGGTACTGAAGCTTTCTTT.